Presented here are 14 T cell receptor beta chains from one specimen sequenced in a study of blood T cell repertoires in COVID-19. TCRdb keeps only in-frame clones here, not all; method: immunoSEQ multiplex PCR. The table has about 76,000 clones, more than 75% seen once. Sequenced material: peripheral blood. The receptor set was obtained from a human donor in a cohort sampled during active COVID-19.

This clone was observed a handful of times. The chain joins TRBV15 to TRBJ1-2, with TRBD1 matching over 7 bases. CDR1 and CDR2 (germline): LNHNV, YYDKDF (reference sequence). The CDR3 length is 15 residues. V lost 0 bases to trimming and J lost 2 bases; unmatched junction nucleotides: 3. The CDR3 loop reads CATSRDSGGNYGYTF. The DNA for the CDR3 is TGTGCCACCAGCAGAGATTCAGGGGGAAACTATGGCTACACCTTC.

The chain couples TRBV14 to TRBJ2-2; TRBD1 might be the D (6 bases). V dropped 2 bases and J dropped 5 bases, with 15 bases sitting between them. The germline CDR1 and CDR2 sequences are SGHDN and FVKESK. The CDR3 has 16 residues. Here the CDR3 reads CASSQIQGRWTGELFF. CDR3 coding DNA: TGTGCCAGCAGCCAAATACAGGGCCGATGGACCGGGGAGCTGTTTTTT.

V is TRBV10-3 and J is TRBJ1-1; tentatively, D is TRBD1 (5 bases). Germline lookup yields CDR1 ENHRY and CDR2 SYGVKD. Trimming left V 6 bases short and J 5 bases short, with 19 bases between. CDR3 length: 15 residues. The CDR3 region is CAISPSGGGETEAFF. The CDR3 bases are TGTGCCATCAGCCCGAGCGGGGGGGGAGAGACTGAAGCTTTCTTT.

This sequence joins TRBV5-1 and TRBJ2-7, with TRBD1 as a possible D gene (5 bases). The CDR3 consists of 14 residues. CDR1 is SGHRS and CDR2 is YFSETQ in the germline V gene. Between the trimmed V and J ends, which lost 0 bases and 0 bases, there was a span of 7 bases. The CDR3 protein is CASSLEGPSYEQYF. In DNA form, the CDR3 reads TGCGCCAGCAGCTTGGAGGGGCCCTCCTACGAGCAGTACTTC.

This clone was detected a few times. The chain has TRBV9 and TRBJ2-1; 11 nucleotides match TRBD2. With 4 bases clipped from V and 9 bases from J, the junction kept 3 bases outside the gene matches. CDR3 size: 13 residues. CDR1 is SGDLS and CDR2 is YYNGEE in the germline V gene. CDR3 nucleotide sequence: TGTGCCAGCAGCCGCGGACTAGCGGGTGAGCAGTTCTTC. This encodes CASSRGLAGEQFF. Full variable domain (remainder filled in from reference TRBV9 and TRBJ2-1): DSGVTQTPKHLITATGQRVTLRCSPRSGDLSVYWYQQSLDQGLQFLIQYYNGEERAKGNILERFSAQQFPDLHSELNLSSLELGDSALYFCASSRGLAGEQFFGPGTRLTVL.

The genes are TRBV7-9 and TRBJ2-7; the D is unclear. Per germline, CDR1 SEHNR and CDR2 FQNEAQ (reference sequence). V was trimmed by 5 bases and J by 3 bases, leaving 5 bases between them. This CDR3 spans 11 amino acids. CDR3 DNA sequence: TGTGCCAGCAGCCGGTACTACGAGCAGTACTTC. Translation gives CASSRYYEQYF.

This clone was seen more than once but under ten times. The J gene is TRBJ2-2, the V gene TRBV3-1 (or the pseudogene TRBV3-2), with 8 bases matching TRBD1. CDR1 is LGHDT and CDR2 is YNNKEL in the germline V gene (reference sequence). V lost 5 bases, J lost 6 bases, and 8 bases stayed unmatched. CDR3 length: 15 amino acids. Here the CDR3 reads CASSSRGRVAGELFF. DNA of the CDR3: TGTGCCAGCAGCTCCAGGGGGCGCGTGGCCGGGGAGCTGTTTTTT.

The genes are TRBV30 and TRBJ1-6; no firm D call. Germline CDR1 reads GTSNPN; CDR2 reads SVGIG (reference sequence). V was pared by 3 bases and J by 3 bases, with 12 bases between. This CDR3 spans 15 amino acids. Here the CDR3 reads CAWSLPGFYNSPLHF. In DNA, the CDR3 is TGTGCCTGGAGCCTGCCCGGTTTCTATAATTCACCCCTCCACTTT.

The rearrangement joins TRBV7-3 to TRBJ1-2; possible D gene TRBD1, 5 bases. The germline V gene has CDR1 SGHTA and CDR2 FQGTGA. This CDR3 spans 14 amino acids. The germline V and J ends were trimmed by 2 bases and 2 bases, with 9 bases remaining between them. CDR3 sequence: CASSLRGVNYGYTF. As DNA, the CDR3 is TGTGCCAGCAGCTTACGGGGGGTCAACTATGGCTACACCTTC. Full variable domain (remainder filled in from reference TRBV7-3 and TRBJ1-2): GAGVSQTPSNKVTEKGKYVELRCDPISGHTALYWYRQSLGQGPEFLIYFQGTGAADDSGLPNDRFFAVRPEGSVSTLKIQRTERGDSAVYLCASSLRGVNYGYTFGSGTRLTVV.

V is TRBV19 and J is TRBJ1-1; tentatively, D is TRBD1 (5 bases). The CDR3 runs 14 residues. Trimming took off 6 bases at V and 6 bases at J, with 17 bases between the two ends. Germline values: CDR1 LNHDA, CDR2 SQIVND (reference sequence). CDR3 amino acids: CASRPGNRRAEAFF. The CDR3 DNA is TGTGCCAGTAGGCCAGGGAATCGGAGGGCTGAAGCTTTCTTT.

This chain links TRBV6-5 with TRBJ2-5; 9 nucleotides line up with TRBD1. CDR1 is MNHEY and CDR2 is SVGAGI in the germline V gene. Trimming removed 6 bases from V and 5 bases from J; junction bases left unmatched: 7. The CDR3 extends over 14 amino acids. CDR3 DNA sequence: TGTGCCAGCAGGCTTACAGGGGGCCAGGAGACCCAGTACTTC. This encodes CASRLTGGQETQYF.

CDR3 amino acids: CASSPQGAPFAFF. The CDR3 nucleotides are TGTGCCAGCAGTCCACAGGGGGCCCCTTTTGCTTTCTTT. This rearrangement joins TRBV6-5 to TRBJ1-1, with 9 bases fitting TRBD1. J gave up 11 bases and V 5 bases, and 9 bases lay outside the gene matches. The CDR3 extends over 13 amino acids. Germline values: CDR1 MNHEY, CDR2 SVGAGI.

The gene calls are TRBV6-5 and TRBJ1-4, with D possibly being TRBD1 (5 bases). This CDR3 is built from 15 residues. Germline lookup yields CDR1 MNHEY and CDR2 SVGAGI. V lost 6 bases and J 2 bases, leaving 13 bases between the germline ends. The DNA for the CDR3 is TGTGCCAGCAGACTACCCGGGGGGACTAATGAAAAACTGTTTTTT. Translating it yields CASRLPGGTNEKLFF.

The gene calls are TRBV5-1 and TRBJ2-5, with 8 bases aligning to TRBD2. After removal of 3 bases from V and 4 bases from J, the junction contained 5 bases not matched to a gene. Looked up from germline, CDR1 is SGHRS and CDR2 is YFSETQ. There are 14 residues in the CDR3. This CDR3 is CASSSPGGAETQYF. Here the CDR3 DNA reads TGCGCCAGCAGCTCCCCGGGAGGGGCAGAGACCCAGTACTTC. The full variable domain, its missing parts supplied by reference TRBV5-1 and TRBJ2-5, is KAGVTQTPRYLIKTRGQQVTLSCSPISGHRSVSWYQQTPGQGLQFLFEYFSETQRNKGNFPGRFSGRQFSNSRSEMNVSTLELGDSALYLCASSSPGGAETQYFGPGTRLLVL.